This passage covers 10 T cell receptor beta chains from one sample sequenced in a study of T cells in Graves' hyperthyroidism and ophthalmopathy. Researchers amplified the TCR beta CDR3 regions from RNA transcripts. In the first-round RT-PCR of the TCR CDR3, the HTBI primer set was used. TCRdb analysed the multiplex PCR reads with MiXCR anew, one entry per CDR3 protein. The data contain around 620,000 distinct CDR3 sequences, approximately 15% of them seen just once; the ten biggest clones take up about 6.6%. Sequenced: blood. Receptors were obtained from a woman under 30 with Graves' ophthalmopathy.

Only a few counts were recorded for this clonotype. This chain uses TRBV30 with TRBJ2-2, with TRBD2 as a possible D gene (5 bases). CDR3 length: 18 amino acids. V was cut by 0 bases and J by 2 bases, with 19 bases left in between. Germline CDR1 is GTSNPN and CDR2 is SVGIG (reference sequence). The CDR3 region has the DNA TGTGCCTGGAGTGTACCACGCGGGCTCTGGACTAACACCGGGGAGCTGTTTTTT. Amino acid sequence: CAWSVPRGLWTNTGELFF.

Ten or more counts support this clonotype. This chain connects TRBV7-3 to TRBJ2-7; D is tentatively TRBD1 or TRBD2 (5 bases each). This CDR3 comprises 15 residues. The V end was cut by 5 bases, the J end by 3 bases, with 17 bases between. Germline V gene data show CDR1 as SGHTA and CDR2 as FQGTGA. As DNA, the CDR3 is TGTGCCAGCAGCCCCAGTGAGGGGACGATCTACGAGCAGTACTTC. It specifies CASSPSEGTIYEQYF.

This clonotype has a handful of counts. This chain connects TRBV25-1 to TRBJ1-1, with 7 bases aligning to TRBD1. Germline CDR1 is MGHDK and CDR2 is SYGVNS. The CDR3 extends over 13 amino acids. The V and J ends lost 7 bases and 6 bases, in that order; junction bases with no gene match: 8. The CDR3 nucleotides read TGTGCCAGCACCCCGACAGGGAGGGCTGAAGCTTTCTTT. Protein: CASTPTGRAEAFF.

This clonotype showed up just a few times. The V call is TRBV12-5, the J call TRBJ1-2; D not certain. Germline lookup yields CDR1 LGHNT and CDR2 FRNRAP. V lost 5 bases and J lost 5, with 15 bases in between. This CDR3 comprises 14 residues. CDR3 nucleotides: TGTGCTAGTGGTCCCCCTTTAGGTCCTTATGGCTACACCTTC. Translating gives CASGPPLGPYGYTF.

This chain joins TRBV19 and TRBJ1-5; weak D call: TRBD1 (5 bases). Germline V gene sequence: CDR1 LNHDA, CDR2 SQIVND (reference sequence). Trimming took 5 bases from V and 1 from J, leaving 15 bases between them. The CDR3 is 16 amino acids. CDR3 residues: CASSALTGGSNQPQHF. CDR3 nucleotides: TGTGCCAGTAGTGCCCTGACGGGGGGGAGCAATCAGCCCCAGCATTTT.

This clonotype has at least ten counts. The V call is TRBV30, the J call TRBJ1-5; D is unresolved. The CDR3 is made up of 13 amino acids. V lost 2 bases and J 4 bases, leaving 9 bases between the germline ends. Germline loops: CDR1 GTSNPN, CDR2 SVGIG (reference sequence). The CDR3 sequence: CAWSFQTNQPQHF. CDR3 DNA: TGTGCCTGGAGTTTTCAGACGAATCAGCCCCAGCATTTT.

This clonotype was detected many times. The chain is built from TRBV3-1 and TRBJ1-2, with D possibly matching TRBD1 (6 bases). Looked up from germline, CDR1 is LGHDT and CDR2 is YNNKEL (reference sequence). V dropped 4 bases and J dropped 1 base, with 13 bases sitting between them. The CDR3 sequence is 15 residues long. The CDR3 DNA reads as TGTGCCAGCAGCCTAGGATCAGGGGTTAACTATGGCTACACCTTC. Protein sequence: CASSLGSGVNYGYTF.

In its sample, this clonotype was seen many times. This rearrangement joins TRBV19 to TRBJ1-1; TRBD1 might be the D (5 bases). The V gene's germline CDR1 is LNHDA and CDR2 SQIVND (reference sequence). Between the trimmed V and J ends, which lost 7 bases and 0 bases, there was a span of 18 bases. CDR3 length equals 16 residues. The CDR3, as DNA: TGTGCCAGTACCGTAGGGGAGGGGAGTTTGAACACTGAAGCTTTCTTT. Its translation is CASTVGEGSLNTEAFF.

This clonotype came up many times. The rearrangement uses TRBV7-2 and TRBJ2-5; TRBD1 matches 9 bases. The CDR3 is made up of 15 amino acids. V trimming: 5 bases; J trimming: 5 bases; junction bases outside the gene matches: 9. The germline V gene encodes CDR1 SGHTA and CDR2 FQGNSA. This chain's CDR3 is CASSTWTGATETQYF. CDR3 sequence (DNA): TGTGCCAGCAGCACCTGGACAGGGGCCACGGAGACCCAGTACTTC.

This clonotype has a count of ten or more. The rearrangement uses TRBV28 and TRBJ2-2; the match to TRBD2 covers 10 bases. Trimming removed 5 bases from V and 1 base from J; junction bases left unmatched: 4. This CDR3 region has 16 residues. Germline V gene lookup returns CDR1 MDHEN and CDR2 SYDVKM. In DNA, the CDR3 is TGTGCCAGCAGTGACGGGACTAGCGAGAACACCGGGGAGCTGTTTTTT. It specifies CASSDGTSENTGELFF.